In this sample, the clone carrying this T cell receptor beta chain turned up a few times. Its antigen is as yet unknown. The authors took one heparinised blood draw, averaging about 120 mL, from each donor. Naive, central memory, regulatory and stem cell-like memory cells within the CD4+ compartment were sorted using CD45RO/CCR7/CD25/CD127/CD95/CD27. The authors reverse transcribed all of the isolated RNA, so sequencing captured expressed TCRB transcripts. Clones were read by immunoSEQ multiplex PCR, and TCRdb kept only the in-frame ones, dropping some. The data contain roughly 700,000 clones, roughly 13% of them singletons. Germline loops: CDR1 MNHEY, CDR2 SVGAGI. The length of the CDR3 is 12 residues. This sample was taken from a study of beta chain features in type 1 diabetes. About the research overall: Patient and healthy donor groups were alike in age, gender and cell yields.

The study, taken as a whole, reports: TCRB CDR3s from Type 1 diabetes patients were moderately but significantly shorter in all four CD4+ subsets.

The TCR originated in a man aged 18-30 years with type 1 diabetes. The V and J genes are TRBV6-5 and TRBJ2-7; possibly TRBD1 for D (5 bases). The specimen sequenced was naive CD4+ T cells from blood. For the CDR3, the DNA is TGTGCAGTTAGGCAGGGCTCCTACGAGCAGTACTTC. It yields the protein CAVRQGSYEQYF.